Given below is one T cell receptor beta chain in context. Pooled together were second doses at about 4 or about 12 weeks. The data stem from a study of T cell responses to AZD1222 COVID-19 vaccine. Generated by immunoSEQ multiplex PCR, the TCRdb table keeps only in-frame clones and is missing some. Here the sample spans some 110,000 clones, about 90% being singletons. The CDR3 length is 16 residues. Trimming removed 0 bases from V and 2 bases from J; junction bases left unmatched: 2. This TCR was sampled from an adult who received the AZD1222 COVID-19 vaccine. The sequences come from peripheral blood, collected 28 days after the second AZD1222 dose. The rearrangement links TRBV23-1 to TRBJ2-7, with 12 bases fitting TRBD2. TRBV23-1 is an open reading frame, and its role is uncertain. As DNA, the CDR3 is TGCGCCAGCAGTCAATCGACTAGCGGGAGACCCTACGAGCAGTACTTC. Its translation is CASSQSTSGRPYEQYF.